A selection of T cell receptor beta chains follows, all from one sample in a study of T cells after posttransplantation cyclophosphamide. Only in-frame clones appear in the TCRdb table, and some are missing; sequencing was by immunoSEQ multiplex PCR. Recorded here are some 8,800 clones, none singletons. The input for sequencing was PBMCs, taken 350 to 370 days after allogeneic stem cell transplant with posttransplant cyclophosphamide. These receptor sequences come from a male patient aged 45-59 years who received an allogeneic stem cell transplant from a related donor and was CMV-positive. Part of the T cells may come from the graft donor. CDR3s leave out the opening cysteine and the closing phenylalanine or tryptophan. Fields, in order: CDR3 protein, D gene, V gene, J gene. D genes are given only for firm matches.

ASSFGTSGGDTQY	TRBD2	TRBV5-1	TRBJ2-3
ASSPYDSSSGNTIY	.	TRBV18	TRBJ1-3
AWYPVGPGLQPQH	.	TRBV30	TRBJ1-5
ASSTDSRDTIY	.	TRBV19	TRBJ1-3
ASSMGTAYQPQH	.	TRBV2	TRBJ1-5
ASSLRARQTQETQY	.	TRBV11-1	TRBJ2-5
ASSQGVQRENEQF	TRBD2	TRBV4-1	TRBJ2-1
ASSHGGLSGANVLT	.	TRBV4-1	TRBJ2-6
ASSEFPLYGNQPQH	.	TRBV2	TRBJ1-5
ASSVGSDRTDTQY	.	TRBV2	TRBJ2-3
ASSIGGGIPDTQY	.	TRBV19	TRBJ2-3
ASSVLGTRETQY	.	TRBV9	TRBJ2-5
ASSVYSPGADTQY	.	TRBV9	TRBJ2-3
ASSFRGGYDGELF	TRBD2	TRBV5-1	TRBJ2-2
ASSTVAGVRNTSTDTQY	.	TRBV21-1	TRBJ2-3
ASSRTVGTIY	.	TRBV18	TRBJ1-3
AIGPNTGELF	.	TRBV10-3	TRBJ2-2
ASSLGGNTEAF	.	TRBV19	TRBJ1-1
ASSVTGTGGEKLF	TRBD1	TRBV5-1	TRBJ1-4
ASSQGTLRHYEQY	.	TRBV4-3	TRBJ2-7
ASSPSGQRDEQY	TRBD1	TRBV5-1	TRBJ2-7
AVQDREGGELF	.	TRBV10-3	TRBJ2-2
ASSPRPGQGATYGYT	TRBD1	TRBV7-2	TRBJ1-2
ASSRQDMTSGPQETQY	TRBD2	TRBV4-2	TRBJ2-5
ASSLDSYPEAF	.	TRBV5-5	TRBJ1-1
ASSQPRDRRLYGYT	TRBD1	TRBV4-1	TRBJ1-2
AILIRAGGLAGGGEQF	.	TRBV21-1	TRBJ2-1
ASSLSETQAYEQY	.	TRBV7-6	TRBJ2-7
ASSVRDNDYEQY	.	TRBV9	.
ATREWTPSSGNTIY	.	TRBV6-1	TRBJ1-3
ASSPIQGTENSYEQY	TRBD1	TRBV7-7	TRBJ2-7
ASSLGGIPYGYT	.	TRBV27	TRBJ1-2
ASSLGEGIEAF	.	TRBV5-6	TRBJ1-1
ASSDRGSYSNQPQH	.	TRBV6-1	TRBJ1-5
ASSLRPDSNEQF	.	TRBV5-1	TRBJ2-1
ASKTFLSSYEQY	.	TRBV27	.
ASSLGRHEPQH	.	TRBV27	TRBJ1-5
ASSKDRVWGSEQF	TRBD1	TRBV28	TRBJ2-1
ASLPRTRTNNEQF	TRBD2	TRBV27	TRBJ2-1
ASSPGQGAYNEQF	TRBD1	TRBV18	TRBJ2-1
ASSSGLGETQY	TRBD2	TRBV13	TRBJ2-5
ASSYNRVLSGNTIY	.	TRBV6-6	TRBJ1-3
ASSVDLAGESTDTQY	TRBD2	TRBV9	TRBJ2-3
ASSKVHPPGPNYNEQF	.	TRBV21-1	TRBJ2-1
ASSDRGLDTQY	TRBD1	TRBV9	TRBJ2-3
AISARGNSNTEAF	.	TRBV10-3	TRBJ1-1
ASSYKTSGELYEQY	TRBD2	TRBV6-5	TRBJ2-7
ASSLERNTDTQY	.	TRBV7-9	TRBJ2-3
ASSPGRQGSISEAF	TRBD1	TRBV19	TRBJ1-1